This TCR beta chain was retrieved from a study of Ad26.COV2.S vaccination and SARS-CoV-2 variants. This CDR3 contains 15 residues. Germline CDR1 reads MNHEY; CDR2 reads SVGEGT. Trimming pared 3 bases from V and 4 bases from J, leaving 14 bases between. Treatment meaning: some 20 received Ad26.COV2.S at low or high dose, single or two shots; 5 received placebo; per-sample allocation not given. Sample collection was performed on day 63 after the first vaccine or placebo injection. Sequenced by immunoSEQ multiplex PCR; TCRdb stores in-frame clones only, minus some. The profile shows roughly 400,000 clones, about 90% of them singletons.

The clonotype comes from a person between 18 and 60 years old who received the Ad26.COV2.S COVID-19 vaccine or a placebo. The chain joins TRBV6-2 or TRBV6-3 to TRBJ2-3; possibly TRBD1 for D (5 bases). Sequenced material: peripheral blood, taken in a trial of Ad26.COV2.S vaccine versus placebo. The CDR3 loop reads CASSYARALADTQYF. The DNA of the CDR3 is TGTGCCAGCAGTTATGCCAGGGCACTCGCAGATACGCAGTATTTT.